This T cell receptor beta chain came from a study of radiotherapy plus CTLA-4 blockade in lung cancer. TCRdb keeps only in-frame clones here, not all; method: immunoSEQ multiplex PCR. The table records 53,000 or so clones, 86% of them present only once. The V gene's germline CDR1 is LNHDA and CDR2 SQIVND (reference sequence). Trimming cost V 4 bases and J 6 bases, with 18 bases left between them. The CDR3 covers 15 residues. This clonotype was obtained from a human donor with non-small cell lung cancer that progressed on radiotherapy plus ipilimumab. Some clones in this sample may be carry-over from other donors' samples. Source: peripheral blood, taken from a patient treated with radiotherapy plus ipilimumab. This chain links TRBV19 with TRBJ1-2; TRBD1 might be the D (6 bases). As DNA, the CDR3 is TGTGCCAGTAGTAGGCCAGGGGTAGGGATAAATGGCTACACCTTC. Translated: CASSRPGVGINGYTF. The full variable domain, with the rest looked up from reference TRBV19 and TRBJ1-2, is DGGITQSPKYLFRKEGQNVTLSCEQNLNHDAMYWYRQDPGQGLRLIYYSQIVNDFQKGDIAEGYSVSREKKESFPLTVTSAQKNPTAFYLCASSRPGVGINGYTFGSGTRLTVV.